This T cell receptor (beta chain) emerged from a study of blood T cells in healthy people across ages. General study findings and limits: The lack of PBMC sorting stopped any conclusive naive versus antigen-experienced comparison. Naive T cell percentage and TCR beta diversity correlated strongly.

Donors each provided roughly 11 milliliters of peripheral blood. A minimum of 5.5 micrograms of total RNA was extracted per sample. The authors ran a second PCR of roughly 6 to 12 cycles using a sample-barcoded 5' primer and a J-beta primer mix. TCRdb passed the 5' RACE reads through MiXCR, listing each CDR3 protein once. The sample lists around 1.7 million distinct CDR3 sequences, under 30% occurring once. This CDR3 is 14 amino acids long. The germline gives CDR1 ENHRY, CDR2 SYGVKD. The V and J ends lost 10 bases and 3 bases, in that order; junction bases with no gene match: 8. This clonotype has at least ten counts. What it binds is unknown.

The receptor's source is a woman aged 25 to 45 in good health. The chain uses TRBV10-3 and TRBJ1-5; TRBD1 aligns across 8 bases. The sample comprised blood. DNA of the CDR3: TGTGCCAGCTGGACAGGGATTGCCAATCAGCCCCAGCATTTT. It is translated as CASWTGIANQPQHF.